This T cell receptor (beta chain) stems from a study of blood T cell repertoires in COVID-19. Across the study: There were acute and convalescent COVID-19 samples, and they came from the United States, Italy and Spain. Sources were T cells, B-cell-depleted T cells, or PBMCs; the material itself was cDNA or gDNA.

The CDR3 has 12 residues. V dropped 2 bases and J dropped 16 bases, with 16 bases sitting between them. Germline lookup yields CDR1 SGHRS and CDR2 YFSETQ. Original handling: Scientists estimated how many nucleated cells there were by amplifying reference gene primers. The protocol was immunoSEQ multiplex PCR, while the TCRdb copy is restricted to in-frame clones and leaves out a portion. V and J calls and clone size are given by that table; D and trimming were obtained from the DNA. The sample has hundreds of thousands of clones, 89% seen once. This TCR came from an older woman with acute or convalescent COVID-19. The rearrangement uses TRBV5-1 and TRBJ2-1, with D perhaps TRBD1 (6 bases). Sequenced material: peripheral blood. The chain's CDR3 is CASSLQQGERFF. The DNA for the CDR3 is TGCGCCAGCAGCTTACAACAGGGAGAGCGATTCTTC.